This T cell receptor (beta chain) was sequenced for a study of T cells in Graves' hyperthyroidism and ophthalmopathy. The TCR beta CDR3 regions underwent amplification using RNA transcripts as the source. With the HTBI primer set, the TCR CDR3 went through a first round of RT-PCR. TCRdb re-called the multiplex PCR reads through MiXCR, storing one row per CDR3 protein. Of a few hundred thousand distinct CDR3 sequences detected, roughly a sixth appear once; the ten largest clones hold about 3.5%. Germline V gives CDR1 SEHNR, CDR2 FQNEAQ (reference sequence). The CDR3 loop spans 15 amino acids. V shed 3 bases and J 2 bases; nucleotides not matched to a gene: 5.

This clonotype originated in a woman in her 40s with Graves' ophthalmopathy. This rearrangement joins TRBV7-9 to TRBJ2-3, with TRBD1 matching 7 bases. Sequences were obtained from blood. The CDR3 loop reads CASSLTGSSTDTQYF. The CDR3 nucleotides are TGTGCCAGCAGCTTGACAGGGAGCTCCACAGATACGCAGTATTTT.